This T cell receptor (beta chain) was captured by sequencing in a study of identical twins. The study's findings and limits: Cross-sectional statistics, not tracking of the same donors, supported the conclusions. Memory repertoires lacked the insertion deficit that abundant cord blood beta clonotypes showed.

The length of the CDR3 is 15 residues. Between the trimmed V and J ends, which lost 5 bases and 0 bases, there was a span of 11 bases. Germline values: CDR1 SGHVS, CDR2 FNYEAQ. Remarks on this clonotype: As yet, its antigen is unknown.

TCRdb passed the 5' RACE reads through MiXCR, listing each CDR3 protein once. The sample yields around 650,000 distinct CDR3 sequences, less than 9% seen once. The same sample was also studied in work on yellow fever vaccine responses in identical twins. This second study says: Reportedly, the T cell response mounted by twins to vaccine seemed partly convergent, partly personalized.

Sample: PBMCs. This rearrangement joins TRBV7-6 to TRBJ2-1, with D uncertain. The receptor was derived from a woman aged 18 to 35 in good health. The CDR3 sequence: CASSPRVDSYNEQFF. For the CDR3, the DNA is TGTGCCAGCAGCCCCCGGGTCGACTCCTACAATGAGCAGTTCTTC.